This note documents a single T cell receptor beta chain sequence. The target antigen is unknown. This entry belongs to a study of T cells after yellow fever vaccination. Germline V gene data show CDR1 as SGHRS and CDR2 as YFSETQ. The CDR3 is 16 residues long. V shed 9 bases, J shed 3 bases, and the junction held 18 bases outside the gene matches. Study observations and caveats: Post-booster samples contained most primary-vaccination clones (around 95% CD4, 88% CD8). The appearance of a small share of clonotypes in both CD4 and CD8 compartments was observed.

TCRdb analysed the 5' RACE reads with MiXCR anew, one entry per CDR3 protein. The table records 400,000 to 650,000 distinct CDR3 sequences, less than 25% of them present only once. This receptor was obtained from a man aged 18 to 29 who received the YFV17D yellow fever vaccine. The sample was PBMCs, taken about 21 days after the first yellow fever vaccination. The J gene is TRBJ2-7, the V gene TRBV5-1, with TRBD2 matching 7 bases. The CDR3 region is CATNPNPGGTIYEQYF. The CDR3 DNA follows: TGCGCCACCAACCCAAATCCCGGGGGGACCATCTACGAGCAGTACTTC.